Listed below are T cell receptor beta chains from one sample, sequenced in a study of blood T cell repertoires in COVID-19. Only in-frame clones appear in the TCRdb table, and some are missing; sequencing was by immunoSEQ multiplex PCR. This sample yields 68,000 or so clones, of which over 75% are seen a single time; roughly 2.6% belongs to the top ten. Source material: peripheral blood. The receptors come from an older man with active or convalescent COVID-19. The CDR3 runs from the conserved cysteine through the conserved F or W. D genes are given only for firm matches. Where a row states a size, it is once, few, many or the class of an expanded clone; other rows omit it.

d_call j_call v_call clone_size cdr3_nt cdr3_aa
TRBD2 TRBJ2-1 TRBV19 . TGTGCCAGTAGTTTCTCACTAGCGGGAGTCAATGAGCAGTTCTTC CASSFSLAGVNEQFF
. TRBJ1-2 TRBV2 . TGTGCCAGCAGTGAGCAGGGGAATAACTATGGCTACACCTTC CASSEQGNNYGYTF
. TRBJ1-2 TRBV5-6 once TGTGCCAGCAGCCCCGGTGGGGCTAATGGCTACACCTTC CASSPGGANGYTF
TRBD1 TRBJ2-7 TRBV3-1/TRBV3-2 few TGTGCCAGCAGCCAGTCCCGGGACAGGGGGCTTGCCTACGAGCAGTACTTC CASSQSRDRGLAYEQYF
. TRBJ2-1 TRBV6-4 . TGTGCCAGCAGTGAGGGAGAATCGGGCGACAATGAGCAGTTCTTC CASSEGESGDNEQFF
. TRBJ2-7 TRBV25-1 . TGTGCCAGCAGTGCCTATTCGGGACAGTACTTC CASSAYSGQYF
. TRBJ1-1 TRBV28 . TGTGCCAGCAGTTTAGACAAGAACACTGAAGCTTTCTTT CASSLDKNTEAFF
TRBD1 TRBJ1-3 TRBV27 . TGTGCCAGCAGTTTCAAGCAGGGGGCTGGAAACACCATATATTTT CASSFKQGAGNTIYF
. TRBJ2-1 TRBV11-3 few TGTGCCAGCAGCTTTTCGGGACTCCCTAGTAATGAGCAGTTCTTC CASSFSGLPSNEQFF
TRBD2 TRBJ2-1 TRBV4-2 few TGTGCCAGCAGCCAAGTTACTAGCGGGAGCAGGTATGAGCAGTTCTTC CASSQVTSGSRYEQFF
TRBD1 TRBJ1-1 TRBV6-5 . TGTGCCAGCAGCCGACAGGGTGGGAACACTGAAGCTTTCTTT CASSRQGGNTEAFF
. TRBJ1-1 TRBV12-3/TRBV12-4 . TGTGCCAGCAGTTTTCAGTGGAACACTGAAGCTTTCTTT CASSFQWNTEAFF
. TRBJ2-1 TRBV18 medium-sized TGTGCCAGCTCACCTTTGCCCTTAGGGCAGGGCAATGAGCAGTTCTTC CASSPLPLGQGNEQFF
. TRBJ2-7 TRBV6-5 . TGTGCCAGCAGTTACTCTAATGTTTTCTCCTACGAGCAGTACTTC CASSYSNVFSYEQYF
TRBD2 TRBJ2-1 TRBV18 few TGTGCCAGCTCACCGGGACTAGCGTGGGATGAGCAGTTCTTC CASSPGLAWDEQFF
TRBD1 TRBJ1-6 TRBV2 . TGTGCCAGCAGTACACAGGGGATCCATATTTCACCCCTCCACTTT CASSTQGIHISPLHF
. TRBJ2-7 TRBV6-6 . TGTGCCAGCAGCCAGGGGATCTACGAGCAGTACTTC CASSQGIYEQYF
. TRBJ2-6 TRBV27 . TGTGCCAGCAGTTTAACGGTCCCCTCTGGGGCCAACGTCCTGACTTTC CASSLTVPSGANVLTF
. TRBJ1-1 TRBV27 . TGTGCCAGCAGTCTGGGGGGGAGAGCTTTCTTT CASSLGGRAFF
. TRBJ2-3 TRBV2 . TGTGCCAGCAGGTCCGGGACGGGAGGCACAGATACGCAGTATTTT CASRSGTGGTDTQYF
TRBD1 TRBJ1-2 TRBV19 . TGTGCCAGTACCGAAATTGGACAGGGGGACTATGGCTACACCTTC CASTEIGQGDYGYTF
. TRBJ1-3 TRBV3-1/TRBV3-2 once TGTGCCAGCAGCCAAGGTCGGGCTGGAAACACCATATATTTT CASSQGRAGNTIYF
TRBD2 TRBJ2-2 TRBV19 . TGTGCCAGTAGTATCACCGGGAGGGCCGGGGAGCTGTTTTTT CASSITGRAGELFF
TRBD2 TRBJ2-1 TRBV20-1 . TGCAGTGCTAGTGCCCGACTAGCGGGATACAATGAGCAGTTCTTC CSASARLAGYNEQFF
. TRBJ1-1 TRBV4-2 once TGTGCCAGCAGCCGGTACAGGGAGACTGAAGCTTTCTTT CASSRYRETEAFF
TRBD1 TRBJ2-5 TRBV15 . TGTGCCACCAGCAGGAAGACAGGGTGGGCGGAGACCCAGTACTTC CATSRKTGWAETQYF
. TRBJ2-5 TRBV7-7 . TGTGCCAGCAGCCTACGTCCAGGCCAACAAGAGGAGACCCAGTACTTC CASSLRPGQQEETQYF
TRBD2 TRBJ2-7 TRBV3-1/TRBV3-2 . TGTGCCAGCAGCCAGGGACTATCCCCTCTCGAGCAGTACTTC CASSQGLSPLEQYF
. TRBJ2-3 TRBV15 . TGTGCCACCAGCAGAGGACCTATGACTGGCTCAAATACGCAGTATTTT CATSRGPMTGSNTQYF
TRBD1 TRBJ2-1 TRBV6-5 . TGTGCCAGCAAACTGGACAGGGGGATACACAATGAGCAGTTCTTC CASKLDRGIHNEQFF
TRBD1 TRBJ1-1 TRBV5-5 . TGTGCCAGCAGCGCGTGGGACAGGGGGAGGACTGAAGCTTTCTTT CASSAWDRGRTEAFF
TRBD2 TRBJ2-3 TRBV19 . TGTGCCAGTAAGGGACTAGCGGGACAGCGAACAGATACGCAGTATTTT CASKGLAGQRTDTQYF
. TRBJ1-2 TRBV11-3 . TGTGCCAGCAGCTTAGTACAGGGCTATGGCTACACCTTC CASSLVQGYGYTF
TRBD2 TRBJ2-1 TRBV27 few TGTGCCAGCAGTTTAGAGCCCCGACTAGCGGGCAATGAGCAGTTCTTC CASSLEPRLAGNEQFF
. TRBJ2-7 TRBV5-4 . TGTGCCAGCAGCTTGAGCCCAGGGATAAACTACGAGCAGTACTTC CASSLSPGINYEQYF
. TRBJ1-4 TRBV15 once TGTGCCACCAGCACCGACACCCGGGGTTGGGAAAAACTGTTTTTT CATSTDTRGWEKLFF
. TRBJ2-6 TRBV7-2 . TGTGCCAGCAAGGGAGACTTCTCTGGGGCCAACGTCCTGACTTTC CASKGDFSGANVLTF
. TRBJ1-1 TRBV6-5 . TGTGCCAGCAGTTACTCCGACAGGTCGGGCACTGAAGCTTTCTTT CASSYSDRSGTEAFF
TRBD2 TRBJ2-1 TRBV14 . TGTGCCAGCAGCCCAAGACTAGCCCTCAATGAGCAGTTCTTC CASSPRLALNEQFF
. TRBJ2-5 TRBV5-1 . TGCGCCAGCAGCTTGCAGGGGCTCGAGACCCAGTACTTC CASSLQGLETQYF
. TRBJ1-1 TRBV10-3 . TGTGCCATCAGGACGACAGGATTGAACACTGAAGCTTTCTTT CAIRTTGLNTEAFF
TRBD1 TRBJ2-2 TRBV19 . TGTGCCAGTAGTATTCGGGGACAGGGGAAAACCGGGGAGCTGTTTTTT CASSIRGQGKTGELFF